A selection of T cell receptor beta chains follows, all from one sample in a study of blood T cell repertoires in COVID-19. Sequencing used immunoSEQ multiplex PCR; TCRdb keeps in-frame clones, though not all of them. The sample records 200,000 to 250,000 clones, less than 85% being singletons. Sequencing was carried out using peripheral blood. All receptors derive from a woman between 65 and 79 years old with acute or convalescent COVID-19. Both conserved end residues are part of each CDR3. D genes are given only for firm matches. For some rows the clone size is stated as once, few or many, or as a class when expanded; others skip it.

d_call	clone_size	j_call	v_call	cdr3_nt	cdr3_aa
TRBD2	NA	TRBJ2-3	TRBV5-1	TGCGCCAGCAGCTCTAGCGGAGCTAGCACAGATACGCAGTATTTT	CASSSSGASTDTQYF
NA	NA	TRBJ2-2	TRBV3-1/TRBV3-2	TGTGCCAGCAACGCGGGCGGGGAGCTGTTTTTT	CASNAGGELFF
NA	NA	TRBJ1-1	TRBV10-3	TGTGCCATCACCGAGGAGAACACTGAAGCTTTCTTT	CAITEENTEAFF
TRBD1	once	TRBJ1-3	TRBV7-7	TGTGCTAGCAGGGGGGGACTCTTGAGCTCTGGAAACACCATATATTTT	CASRGGLLSSGNTIYF
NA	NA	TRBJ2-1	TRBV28	TGTGCCAGCAGTTTCGACCTGCGGAGCTACAATGAGCAGTTCTTC	CASSFDLRSYNEQFF
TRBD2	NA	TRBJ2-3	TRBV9	TGTGCCAGCAGCCTCGGGACTAGCGGGAGTTCAGATACGCAGTATTTT	CASSLGTSGSSDTQYF
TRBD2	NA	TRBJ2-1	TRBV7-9	TGTGCCAGCAGCCCTAGCGGAGGAACCTACAATGAGCAGTTCTTC	CASSPSGGTYNEQFF
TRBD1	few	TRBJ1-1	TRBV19	TGTGCCAGTAGTTCGACGGGGACAGGGGAGGTGGGGAACACTGAAGCTTTCTTT	CASSSTGTGEVGNTEAFF
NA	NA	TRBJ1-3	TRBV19	TGTGCCAGTAGTATTCGACAGACTGGAAACACCATATATTTT	CASSIRQTGNTIYF
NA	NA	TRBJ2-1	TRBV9	TGTGCCAGCAGTCGTAGATTCAGGGACAATGAGCAGTTCTTC	CASSRRFRDNEQFF
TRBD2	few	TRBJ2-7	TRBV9	TGTGCCAGCAGCGCGACTAGCGGGGCGTACGAGCAGTACTTC	CASSATSGAYEQYF
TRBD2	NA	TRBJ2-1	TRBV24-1	TGTGCCACCAGTGAACCGACTAGCGTCTCCTACAATGAGCAGTTCTTC	CATSEPTSVSYNEQFF
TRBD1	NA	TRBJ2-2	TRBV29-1	TGCAGCACCCGGGGACAGGGTGACACCGGGGAGCTGTTTTTT	CSTRGQGDTGELFF
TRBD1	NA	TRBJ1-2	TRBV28	TGTGCCAGCAGTCCCAGAGGGACAGGGAAAAACTATGGCTACACCTTC	CASSPRGTGKNYGYTF
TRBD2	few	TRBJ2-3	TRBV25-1	TGTGCCAGCAGCCTCCGGACTAGCGGGAGAACAGATACGCAGTATTTT	CASSLRTSGRTDTQYF
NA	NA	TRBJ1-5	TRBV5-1	TGCGCCAGCAGCAGAGACGGGAATCAGCCCCAGCATTTT	CASSRDGNQPQHF
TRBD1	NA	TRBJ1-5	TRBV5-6	TGTGCCAGCAGCTTCCCGGGACAGGGGGCGGATCAGCCCCAGCATTTT	CASSFPGQGADQPQHF
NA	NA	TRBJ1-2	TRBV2	TGTGCCAGCAGTGAGGGCAGTAACTATGGCTACACCTTC	CASSEGSNYGYTF
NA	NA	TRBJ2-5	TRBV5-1	TGCGCCAGCAGCACCTACCGAGGGGAGACCCAGTACTTC	CASSTYRGETQYF
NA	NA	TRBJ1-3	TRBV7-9	TGTGCCAGCAGCTTAGGGCGGGGAAGGTCTGGAAACACCATATATTTT	CASSLGRGRSGNTIYF
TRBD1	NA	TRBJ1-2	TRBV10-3	TGTGCCATCAGTGAGGAGACAGGGGGCCATGGCTACACCTTC	CAISEETGGHGYTF
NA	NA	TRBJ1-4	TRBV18	TGTGCCAGCTCTCGATCCGTCGGGGCTAATGAAAAACTGTTTTTT	CASSRSVGANEKLFF
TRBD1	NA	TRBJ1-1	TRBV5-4	TGTGCCAGCAGCATACCAGGGGGCAGGAACACTGAAGCTTTCTTT	CASSIPGGRNTEAFF
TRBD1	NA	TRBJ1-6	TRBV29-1	TGCAGCGCCGGACAGGGAAGAGGATCACCCCTCCACTTT	CSAGQGRGSPLHF
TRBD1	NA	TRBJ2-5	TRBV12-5	TGTGCTAGTGGTACGGGACAGGGAGAGACCCAGTACTTC	CASGTGQGETQYF
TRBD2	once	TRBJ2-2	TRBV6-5	TGTGCCAGCAGTTCCCAAGCGGGAGCGAACACCGGGGAGCTGTTTTTT	CASSSQAGANTGELFF
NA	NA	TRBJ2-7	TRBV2	TGTGCCAGCGAACTAGGCTACGAGCAGTACTTC	CASELGYEQYF
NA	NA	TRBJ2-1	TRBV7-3	TGTGCCAGCAGCTTAGGAGTATCCTACAATGAGCAGTTCTTC	CASSLGVSYNEQFF
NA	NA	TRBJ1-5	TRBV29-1	TGCAGCGTTGAAAGGGTCGGGCACAGGCGCTATCAGCCCCAGCATTTT	CSVERVGHRRYQPQHF